This TCR gamma chain was documented in a study of gammadelta T cells in human blood (dated by TCRdb to 2020 to 2021). Overall study results and their limits: According to the study, polyclonal expansion of innate gamma-delta T cells right after birth appeared to be driven by microbial exposure.

Libraries were made using RT-PCR. Reads for this sample came from an Illumina MiSeq. TCRdb called clones anew from the public reads via CATT; matching DNA rows were later pooled. The sample data list about 360 gamma-chain clones, and approximately 3.8% of these were observed just once. The ten most abundant clones make up 21% of the sample. Germline trimming amounts to 12 bases on V and 4 bases on J, with 10 as the count of junction bases outside the gene matches. From the cysteine through the phenylalanine, the CDR3 covers 12 amino acids. Only CDR3 DNA is held: 36 bases, read in frame from base 1. The table lists this clone with a few counts. There is no known antigen for this receptor. With a far larger clone one base away, a read error is the likely cause.

What was sequenced was non-Vgamma9Vdelta2 gamma-delta T cells from infant blood. The receptor chain draws on TRGV10 and TRGJ1 or TRGJ2. TRGV10 is placed among ORFs of uncertain function. This TCR derives from a human donor. This receptor has the CDR3 CAAWAPYYKKLF. The base sequence is TGTGCTGCATGGGCTCCGTATTATAAGAAACTCTTT.